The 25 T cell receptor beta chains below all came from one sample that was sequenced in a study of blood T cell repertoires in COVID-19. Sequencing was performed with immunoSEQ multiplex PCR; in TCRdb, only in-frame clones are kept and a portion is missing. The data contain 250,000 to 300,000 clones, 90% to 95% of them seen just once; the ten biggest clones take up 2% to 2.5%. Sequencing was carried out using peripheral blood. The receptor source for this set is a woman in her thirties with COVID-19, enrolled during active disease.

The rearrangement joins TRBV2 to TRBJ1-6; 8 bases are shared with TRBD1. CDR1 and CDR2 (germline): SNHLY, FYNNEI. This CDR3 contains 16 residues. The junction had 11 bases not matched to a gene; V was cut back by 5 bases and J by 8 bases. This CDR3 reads CASSHEQGAFHSPLHF. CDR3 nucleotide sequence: TGTGCCAGCAGTCATGAGCAGGGGGCTTTTCATTCACCCCTCCACTTT.

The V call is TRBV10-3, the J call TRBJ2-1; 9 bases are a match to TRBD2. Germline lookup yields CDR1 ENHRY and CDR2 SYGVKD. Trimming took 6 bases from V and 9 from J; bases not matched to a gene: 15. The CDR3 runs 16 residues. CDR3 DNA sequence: TGTGCCATCAGGGATGATATAGCGGGAGAGATCGGTGAGCAGTTCTTC. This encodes CAIRDDIAGEIGEQFF.

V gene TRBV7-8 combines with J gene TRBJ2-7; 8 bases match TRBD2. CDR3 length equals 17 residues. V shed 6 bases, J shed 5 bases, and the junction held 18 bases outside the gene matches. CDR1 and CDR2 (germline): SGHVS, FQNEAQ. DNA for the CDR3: TGTGCCAGCAGGACGGACGGAACCGGGACTAGGGCCCACGAGCAGTACTTC. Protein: CASRTDGTGTRAHEQYF.

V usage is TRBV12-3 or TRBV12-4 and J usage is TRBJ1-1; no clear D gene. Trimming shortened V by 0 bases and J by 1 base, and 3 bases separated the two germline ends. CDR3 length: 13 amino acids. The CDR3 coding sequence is TGTGCCAGCAGTTTAGCGGCGAACACTGAAGCTTTCTTT. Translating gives CASSLAANTEAFF.

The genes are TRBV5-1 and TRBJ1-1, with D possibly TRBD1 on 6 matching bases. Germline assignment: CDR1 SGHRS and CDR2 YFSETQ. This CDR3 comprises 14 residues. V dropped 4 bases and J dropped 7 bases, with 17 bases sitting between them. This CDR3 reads CASSKDSFPGEAFF. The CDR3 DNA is TGCGCCAGCAGCAAGGACAGTTTCCCGGGTGAAGCTTTCTTT.

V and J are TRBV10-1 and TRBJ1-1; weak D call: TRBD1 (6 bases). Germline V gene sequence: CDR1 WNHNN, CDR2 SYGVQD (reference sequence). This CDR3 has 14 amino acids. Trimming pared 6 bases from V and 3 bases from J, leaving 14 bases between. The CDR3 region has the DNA TGCGCCAGCAGAGGTGGACAGACCGACACTGAAGCTTTCTTT. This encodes CASRGGQTDTEAFF.

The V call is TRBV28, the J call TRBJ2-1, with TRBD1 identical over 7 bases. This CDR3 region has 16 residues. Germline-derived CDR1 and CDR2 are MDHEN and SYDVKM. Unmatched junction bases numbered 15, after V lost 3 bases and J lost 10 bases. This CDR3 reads CASSFFGTVAQKEQFF. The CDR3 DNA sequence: TGTGCCAGCAGTTTTTTCGGGACAGTGGCCCAAAAGGAGCAGTTCTTC.

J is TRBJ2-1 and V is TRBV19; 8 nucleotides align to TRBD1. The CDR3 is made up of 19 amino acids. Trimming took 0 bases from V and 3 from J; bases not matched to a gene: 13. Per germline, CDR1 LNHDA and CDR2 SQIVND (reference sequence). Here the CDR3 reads CASSIERGLPGGNYNEQFF. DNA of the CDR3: TGTGCCAGTAGTATAGAAAGGGGCCTGCCAGGGGGCAACTACAATGAGCAGTTCTTC.

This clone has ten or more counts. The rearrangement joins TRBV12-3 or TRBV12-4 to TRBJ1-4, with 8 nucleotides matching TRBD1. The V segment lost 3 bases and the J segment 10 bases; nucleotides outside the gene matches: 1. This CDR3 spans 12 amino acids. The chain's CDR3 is CASSFGQGKLFF. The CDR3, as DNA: TGTGCCAGCAGTTTCGGACAGGGAAAACTGTTTTTT.

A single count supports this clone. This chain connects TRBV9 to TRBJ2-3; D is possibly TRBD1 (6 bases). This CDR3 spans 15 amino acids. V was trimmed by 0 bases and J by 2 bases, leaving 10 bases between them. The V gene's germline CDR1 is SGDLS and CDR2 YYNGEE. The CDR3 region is CASSVGGRNTDTQYF. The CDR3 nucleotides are TGTGCCAGCAGCGTAGGGGGGCGTAACACAGATACGCAGTATTTT.

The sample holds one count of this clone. CDR3: CASKTSGDYNEQFF. The CDR3 bases are TGTGCCAGTAAGACTAGCGGAGATTACAATGAGCAGTTCTTC. This chain connects TRBV6-5 to TRBJ2-1, with 9 bases lining up with TRBD2. Germline V CDR1 and CDR2: MNHEY, SVGAGI. The ends lost 9 bases at V and 4 bases at J; junction bases unmatched: 7. The CDR3 runs 14 residues.

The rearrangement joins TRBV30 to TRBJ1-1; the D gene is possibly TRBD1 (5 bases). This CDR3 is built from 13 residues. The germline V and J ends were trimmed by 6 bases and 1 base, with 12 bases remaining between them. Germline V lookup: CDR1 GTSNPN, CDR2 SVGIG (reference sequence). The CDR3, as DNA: TGTGCCTGTACGACAGCCAAGAACACTGAAGCTTTCTTT. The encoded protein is CACTTAKNTEAFF.

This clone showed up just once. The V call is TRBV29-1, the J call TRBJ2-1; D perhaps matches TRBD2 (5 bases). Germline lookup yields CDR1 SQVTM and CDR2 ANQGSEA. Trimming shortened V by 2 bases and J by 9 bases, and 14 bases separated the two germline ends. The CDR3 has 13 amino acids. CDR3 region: CSVELTGMGEQFF. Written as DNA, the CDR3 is TGCAGCGTTGAATTAACGGGAATGGGTGAGCAGTTCTTC.

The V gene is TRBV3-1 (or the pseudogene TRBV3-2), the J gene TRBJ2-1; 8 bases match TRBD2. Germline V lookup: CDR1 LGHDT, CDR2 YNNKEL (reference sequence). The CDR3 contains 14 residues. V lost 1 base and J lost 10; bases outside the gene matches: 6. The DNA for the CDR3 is TGTGCCAGCAGCCAAGCGGGAGGGAAGTACGAGCAGTTCTTC. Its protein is CASSQAGGKYEQFF.

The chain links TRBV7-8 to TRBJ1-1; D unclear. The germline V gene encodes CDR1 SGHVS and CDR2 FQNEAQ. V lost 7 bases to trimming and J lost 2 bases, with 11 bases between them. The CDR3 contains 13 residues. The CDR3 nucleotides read TGTGCCAGCAACCAGGAAATTAACACTGAAGCTTTCTTT. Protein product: CASNQEINTEAFF.

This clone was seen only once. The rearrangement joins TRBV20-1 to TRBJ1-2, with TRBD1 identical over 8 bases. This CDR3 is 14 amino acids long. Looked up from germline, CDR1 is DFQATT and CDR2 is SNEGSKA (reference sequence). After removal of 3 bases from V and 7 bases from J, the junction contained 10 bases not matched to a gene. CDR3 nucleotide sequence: TGCAGTGCTAGTACGACAGGGGAAGGGGGTGGCTACACCTTC. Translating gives CSASTTGEGGGYTF.

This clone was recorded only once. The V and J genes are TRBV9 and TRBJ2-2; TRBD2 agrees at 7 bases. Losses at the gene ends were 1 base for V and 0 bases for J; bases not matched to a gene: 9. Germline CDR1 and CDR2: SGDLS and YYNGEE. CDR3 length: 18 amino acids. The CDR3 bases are TGTGCCAGCAGCGTAAGGGTAAGCGGGGAAGCGAACACCGGGGAGCTGTTTTTT. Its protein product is CASSVRVSGEANTGELFF.

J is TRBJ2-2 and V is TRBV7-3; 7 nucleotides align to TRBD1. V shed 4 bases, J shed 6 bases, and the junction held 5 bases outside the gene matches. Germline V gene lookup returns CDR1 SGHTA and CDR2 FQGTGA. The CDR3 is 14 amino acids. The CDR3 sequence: CASSSSGQAGELFF. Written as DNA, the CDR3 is TGTGCCAGCAGCTCGAGCGGACAGGCCGGGGAGCTGTTTTTT.

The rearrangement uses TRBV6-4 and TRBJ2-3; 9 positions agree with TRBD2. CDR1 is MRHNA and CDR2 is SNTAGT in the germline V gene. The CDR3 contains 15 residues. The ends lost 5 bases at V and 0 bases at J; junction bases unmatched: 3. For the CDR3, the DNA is TGTGCCAGCAGTCGGACTAGCGCTAGCACAGATACGCAGTATTTT. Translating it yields CASSRTSASTDTQYF.

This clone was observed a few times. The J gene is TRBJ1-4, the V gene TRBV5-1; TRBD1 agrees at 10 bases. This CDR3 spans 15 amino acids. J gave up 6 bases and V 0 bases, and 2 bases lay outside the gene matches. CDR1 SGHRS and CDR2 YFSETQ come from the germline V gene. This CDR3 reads CASSLEGTGDEKLFF. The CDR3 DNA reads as TGCGCCAGCAGCTTGGAGGGGACAGGGGATGAAAAACTGTTTTTT.

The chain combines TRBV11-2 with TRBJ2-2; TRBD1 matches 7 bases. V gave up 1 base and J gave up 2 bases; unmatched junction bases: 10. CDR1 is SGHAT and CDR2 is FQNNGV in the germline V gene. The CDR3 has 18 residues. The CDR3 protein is CASSLGVRGTFNTGELFF. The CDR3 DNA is TGTGCCAGCAGCTTAGGAGTCAGGGGGACCTTCAACACCGGGGAGCTGTTTTTT.

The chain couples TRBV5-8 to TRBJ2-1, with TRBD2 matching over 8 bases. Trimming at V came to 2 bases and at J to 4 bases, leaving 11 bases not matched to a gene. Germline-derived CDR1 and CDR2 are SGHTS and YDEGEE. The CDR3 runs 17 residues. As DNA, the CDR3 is TGTGCCAGCAGCTTTGGGGGGCTCGGGACTAGTTACAATGAGCAGTTCTTC. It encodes CASSFGGLGTSYNEQFF.

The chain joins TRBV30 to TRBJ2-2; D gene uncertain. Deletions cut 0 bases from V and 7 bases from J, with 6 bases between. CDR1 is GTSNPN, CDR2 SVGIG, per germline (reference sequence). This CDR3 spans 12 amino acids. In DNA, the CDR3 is TGTGCCTGGAGTGTTTGGAGCGGGGAGCTGTTTTTT. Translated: CAWSVWSGELFF.

The CDR3 DNA reads as TGTGCCAGCAGCTTAGCCCCGGGACAGGAGTATGGCTACACCTTC. Its protein is CASSLAPGQEYGYTF. The rearrangement uses TRBV7-8 and TRBJ1-2; 8 positions agree with TRBD1. Germline values: CDR1 SGHVS, CDR2 FQNEAQ. The V segment lost 0 bases and the J segment 5 bases; nucleotides outside the gene matches: 5. The CDR3 runs to 15 residues.

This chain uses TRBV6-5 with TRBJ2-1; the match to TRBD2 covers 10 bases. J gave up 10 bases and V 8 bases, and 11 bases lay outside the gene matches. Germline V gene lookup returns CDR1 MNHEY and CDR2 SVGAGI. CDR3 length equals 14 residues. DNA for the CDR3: TGTGCCAGCCCGACAAGCGGGAGGGCCGGAGAGCAGTTCTTC. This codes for CASPTSGRAGEQFF.